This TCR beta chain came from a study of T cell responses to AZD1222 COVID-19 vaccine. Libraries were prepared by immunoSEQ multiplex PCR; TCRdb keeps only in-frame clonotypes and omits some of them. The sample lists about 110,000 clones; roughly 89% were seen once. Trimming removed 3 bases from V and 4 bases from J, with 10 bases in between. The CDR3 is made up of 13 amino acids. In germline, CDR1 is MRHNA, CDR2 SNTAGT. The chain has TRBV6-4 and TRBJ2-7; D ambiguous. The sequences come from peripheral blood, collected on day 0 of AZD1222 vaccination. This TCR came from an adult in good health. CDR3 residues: CASSERVGYEQYF. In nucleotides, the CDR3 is TGTGCCAGCAGTGAAAGGGTTGGGTACGAGCAGTACTTC.